This TCR beta chain was obtained from a study of blood T cell repertoires in COVID-19. In the original processing: Amplification of reference gene primers provided the estimated nucleated cell counts. Assay: immunoSEQ multiplex PCR; the TCRdb copy retains only in-frame clones and omits some. V and J calls and clone size are given by that table; D and trimming were obtained from the DNA. The sample holds approximately 200,000 clones, around 82% seen once. V was trimmed by 0 bases and J by 4 bases, leaving 19 bases between them. The germline gives CDR1 SGDLS, CDR2 YYNGEE. The CDR3 has 17 residues. Material: PBMCs or T cells enriched from blood (not recorded which). This chain links TRBV9 with TRBJ2-5, with D perhaps TRBD1 (5 bases). The clonotype was recovered from a man aged 40-50 years who had recovered from COVID-19. CDR3 sequence (DNA): TGTGCCAGCAGCGTAGGGAAACAGGATTTAGGGCGAGAGACCCAGTACTTC. This encodes CASSVGKQDLGRETQYF.